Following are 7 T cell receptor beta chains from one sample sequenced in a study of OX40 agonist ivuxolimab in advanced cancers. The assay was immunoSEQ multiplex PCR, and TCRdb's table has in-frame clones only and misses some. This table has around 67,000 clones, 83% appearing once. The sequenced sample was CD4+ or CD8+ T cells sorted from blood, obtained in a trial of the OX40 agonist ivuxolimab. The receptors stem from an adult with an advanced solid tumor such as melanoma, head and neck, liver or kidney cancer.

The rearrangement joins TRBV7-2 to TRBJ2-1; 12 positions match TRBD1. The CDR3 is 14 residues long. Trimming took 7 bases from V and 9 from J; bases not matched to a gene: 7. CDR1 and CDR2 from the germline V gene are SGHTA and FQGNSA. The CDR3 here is CASKTGTGGSEQFF. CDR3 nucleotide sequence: TGTGCCAGCAAGACCGGGACAGGGGGCAGTGAGCAGTTCTTC. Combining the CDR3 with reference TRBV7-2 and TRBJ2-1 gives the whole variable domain GAGVSQSPSNKVTEKGKDVELRCDPISGHTALYWYRQSLGQGLEFLIYFQGNSAPDKSGLPSDRFSAERTGGSVSTLTIQRTQQEDSAVYLCASKTGTGGSEQFFGPGTRLTVL.

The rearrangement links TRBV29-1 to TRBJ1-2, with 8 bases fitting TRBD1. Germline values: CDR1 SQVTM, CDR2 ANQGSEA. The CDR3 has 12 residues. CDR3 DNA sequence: TGCAGTTCAGGGGGCCCTAACTATGGCTACACCTTC. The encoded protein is CSSGGPNYGYTF.

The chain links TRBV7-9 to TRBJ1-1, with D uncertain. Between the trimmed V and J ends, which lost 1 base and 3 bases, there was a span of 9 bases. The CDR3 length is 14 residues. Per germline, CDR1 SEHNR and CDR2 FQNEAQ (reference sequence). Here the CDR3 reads CASSLGGLYTEAFF. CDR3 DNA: TGTGCCAGCAGCTTAGGGGGTCTTTACACTGAAGCTTTCTTT.

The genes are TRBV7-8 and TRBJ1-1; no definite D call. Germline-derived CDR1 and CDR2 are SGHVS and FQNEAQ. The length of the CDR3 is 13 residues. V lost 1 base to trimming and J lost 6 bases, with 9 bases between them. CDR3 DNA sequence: TGTGCCAGCAGCTTAGTAGGGAGCTCTGAAGCTTTCTTT. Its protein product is CASSLVGSSEAFF.

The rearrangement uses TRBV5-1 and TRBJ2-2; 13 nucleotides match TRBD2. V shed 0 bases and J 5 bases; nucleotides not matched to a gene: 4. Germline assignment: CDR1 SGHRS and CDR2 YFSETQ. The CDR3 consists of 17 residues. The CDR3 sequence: CASSLVLAGGPTGELFF. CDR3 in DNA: TGCGCCAGCAGCTTGGTACTAGCGGGAGGGCCGACCGGGGAGCTGTTTTTT.

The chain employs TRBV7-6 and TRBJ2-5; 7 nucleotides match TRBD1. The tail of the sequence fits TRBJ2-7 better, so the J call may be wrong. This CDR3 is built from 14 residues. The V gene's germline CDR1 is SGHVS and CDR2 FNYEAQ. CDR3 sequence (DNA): TGTGCCAGCAGCCGGGGACAGCCCTCCTACGAGCAGTACTTC. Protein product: CASSRGQPSYEQYF.

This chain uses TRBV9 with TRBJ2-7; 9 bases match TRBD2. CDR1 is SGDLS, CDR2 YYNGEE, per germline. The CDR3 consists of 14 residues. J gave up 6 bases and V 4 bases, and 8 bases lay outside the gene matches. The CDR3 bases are TGTGCCAGCAGCATACAAGCGCGGGAGGGCGAGCAGTACTTC. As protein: CASSIQAREGEQYF. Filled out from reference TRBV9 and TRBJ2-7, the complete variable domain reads DSGVTQTPKHLITATGQRVTLRCSPRSGDLSVYWYQQSLDQGLQFLIQYYNGEERAKGNILERFSAQQFPDLHSELNLSSLELGDSALYFCASSIQAREGEQYFGPGTRLTVT.